One sample yielded the 23 T cell receptor beta chains listed below, sequenced in a study of technical replicates of blood from a few donors. Repertoires were generated with immunoSEQ multiplex PCR, while TCRdb's copy carries only in-frame clones and drops some. The table has tens of thousands of clones, 94% seen once; the top ten hold under 0.3%. The source material was T cells isolated from PBMCs. The receptors derive from a human donor in good health.

V usage is TRBV6-5 and J usage is TRBJ2-1; 7 nucleotides match TRBD2. With V trimmed by 0 bases and J by 11 bases, 7 bases remained unmatched. Germline assignment: CDR1 MNHEY and CDR2 SVGAGI. This CDR3 has 14 amino acids. CDR3 sequence (DNA): TGTGCCAGCAGTTACTCGGCCGGGGGAGGGAAGCAGTTCTTC. Translated: CASSYSAGGGKQFF.

The chain recombines TRBV5-6 with TRBJ1-1; no clear D gene. Germline V CDR1 and CDR2: SGHDT, YYEEEE. V dropped 0 bases and J dropped 1 base, with 7 bases sitting between them. The CDR3 spans 14 residues. Here the CDR3 reads CASSLVSGNTEAFF. CDR3 nucleotide sequence: TGTGCCAGCAGCTTGGTTTCAGGGAACACTGAAGCTTTCTTT. The full variable domain, completed using reference TRBV5-6 and TRBJ1-1, is DAGVTQSPTHLIKTRGQQVTLRCSPKSGHDTVSWYQQALGQGPQFIFQYYEEEERQRGNFPDRFSGHQFPNYSSELNVNALLLGDSALYLCASSLVSGNTEAFFGQGTRLTVV.

The chain combines TRBV5-1 with TRBJ2-2, with 8 bases identical to TRBD2. Germline V gene sequence: CDR1 SGHRS, CDR2 YFSETQ. The junction had 11 bases not matched to a gene; V was cut back by 5 bases and J by 5 bases. This CDR3 is 16 amino acids long. The CDR3 loop is CASSTLASGRTGELFF. The CDR3 nucleotides are TGCGCCAGCAGTACTTTGGCTAGCGGGCGGACCGGGGAGCTGTTTTTT.

J is TRBJ1-2 and V is TRBV11-2; D may be TRBD1 (6 bases). CDR3 length equals 14 residues. Germline CDR1 is SGHAT and CDR2 is FQNNGV. Between the trimmed V and J ends, which lost 5 bases and 4 bases, there was a span of 14 bases. CDR3 region: CASSLQGGGYGYTF. In nucleotides, the CDR3 is TGTGCCAGCAGCCTACAGGGTGGTGGCTATGGCTACACCTTC. The full variable domain, rest sourced from reference TRBV11-2 and TRBJ1-2, is EAGVAQSPRYKIIEKRQSVAFWCNPISGHATLYWYQQILGQGPKLLIQFQNNGVVDDSQLPKDRFSAERLKGVDSTLKIQPAKLEDSAVYLCASSLQGGGYGYTFGSGTRLTVV.

The chain recombines TRBV4-2 with TRBJ2-1; tentative D call: TRBD2 (5 bases). CDR3 length: 16 amino acids. Germline lookup yields CDR1 LGHNA and CDR2 YNFKEQ. Trimming removed 0 bases from V and 4 bases from J, with 13 bases in between. The CDR3: CASSQEDASRYNEQFF. The CDR3 DNA sequence: TGTGCCAGCAGCCAAGAAGACGCTAGCAGATACAATGAGCAGTTCTTC.

The gene calls are TRBV11-2 and TRBJ2-5; TRBD1 agrees at 9 bases. The V segment lost 3 bases and the J segment 5 bases; nucleotides outside the gene matches: 4. This CDR3 has 14 residues. Germline V gene data show CDR1 as SGHAT and CDR2 as FQNNGV. CDR3 sequence: CASSFTGGEETQYF. Written as DNA, the CDR3 is TGTGCCAGCAGCTTCACAGGGGGCGAGGAGACCCAGTACTTC.

The rearrangement joins TRBV6-1 to TRBJ2-3; TRBD1 matches 8 bases. This CDR3 comprises 15 residues. The V segment lost 7 bases and the J segment 2 bases; nucleotides outside the gene matches: 8. The V gene's germline CDR1 is MNHNS and CDR2 SASEGT. The CDR3 DNA follows: TGTGCCAGCACTAGACAGGGGTTCATCACAGATACGCAGTATTTT. This sequence encodes CASTRQGFITDTQYF.

The gene calls are TRBV9 and TRBJ2-6, with a tentative D call TRBD1 (6 bases). Germline assignment: CDR1 SGDLS and CDR2 YYNGEE. Trimming removed 0 bases from V and 4 bases from J, with 17 bases in between. This CDR3 contains 18 residues. The CDR3 reads CASSVATGSDTGANVLTF. The CDR3 DNA sequence: TGTGCCAGCAGCGTAGCGACAGGCTCCGACACGGGGGCCAACGTCCTGACTTTC.

The chain has TRBV5-1 and TRBJ2-3; TRBD2 aligns across 12 bases. CDR3 length equals 16 residues. Germline assignment: CDR1 SGHRS and CDR2 YFSETQ. The ends lost 5 bases at V and 2 bases at J; junction bases unmatched: 6. The CDR3 region has the DNA TGCGCCAGCAGGGAAGGGACTAGCGGGCTCACAGATACGCAGTATTTT. It translates to CASREGTSGLTDTQYF.

The chain has TRBV27 and TRBJ1-1; no definite D call. V lost 7 bases, J lost 2 bases, and 14 bases lay in between. The CDR3 spans 14 residues. Germline V lookup: CDR1 MNHEY, CDR2 SMNVEV (reference sequence). The CDR3 sequence: CASTPTGGNTEAFF. Here the CDR3 DNA reads TGTGCCAGCACCCCGACGGGTGGAAACACTGAAGCTTTCTTT.

The rearrangement links TRBV19 to TRBJ2-7; TRBD2 agrees at 10 bases. V was pared by 5 bases and J by 2 bases, with 15 bases of the junction left unmatched. The CDR3 loop spans 18 amino acids. Germline V lookup: CDR1 LNHDA, CDR2 SQIVND (reference sequence). CDR3 sequence: CASSVTSGISHLTYEQYF. CDR3 bases: TGTGCCAGTAGTGTCACTAGCGGGATTTCCCACCTCACCTACGAGCAGTACTTC.

The V and J genes are TRBV7-6 and TRBJ2-7; 8 positions match TRBD1. CDR1 is SGHVS, CDR2 FNYEAQ, per germline. The CDR3 is 15 residues long. Germline trimming cut 2 bases from V and 2 bases from J; bases unmatched to any gene: 5. In nucleotides, the CDR3 is TGTGCCAGCAGCTTAAGACAGGGGAGAACCTACGAGCAGTACTTC. Residues: CASSLRQGRTYEQYF.

The chain couples TRBV10-1 to TRBJ1-1; D is unclear. This CDR3 has 13 amino acids. Germline V CDR1 and CDR2: WNHNN, SYGVQD (reference sequence). Trimming took 4 bases from V and 5 from J, leaving 11 bases between them. The CDR3 DNA reads TGCGCCAGCAGTGTTGCCCTCGGGACTGAAGCTTTCTTT. Translating it yields CASSVALGTEAFF.

The V and J genes are TRBV6-6 and TRBJ2-3; no reliable D call. Germline CDR1 reads MNHNY; CDR2 reads SVGAGI (reference sequence). Trimming removed 5 bases from V and 1 base from J, with 10 bases in between. The CDR3 is 14 amino acids. The CDR3 nucleotides are TGTGCCAGCAGTCTAACCCGAGGCACAGATACGCAGTATTTT. It specifies CASSLTRGTDTQYF.

This clone showed up just once. This CDR3 reads CASSRKDRGTEAFF. CDR3 coding DNA: TGTGCCAGCAGCCGTAAGGACAGGGGCACTGAAGCTTTCTTT. The V call is TRBV7-9, the J call TRBJ1-1, with TRBD1 matching over 9 bases. This CDR3 spans 14 amino acids. V lost 5 bases and J lost 4; bases outside the gene matches: 5. Germline V gives CDR1 SEHNR, CDR2 FQNEAQ (reference sequence).

J is TRBJ1-1 and V is TRBV9; TRBD1 matches 10 bases. Trimming cost V 0 bases and J 2 bases; bases outside gene matches: 7. Looked up from germline, CDR1 is SGDLS and CDR2 is YYNGEE. CDR3 length: 17 residues. The CDR3 bases are TGTGCCAGCAGCGTAGGAGGGACAGGGGCCACTAACACTGAAGCTTTCTTT. The encoded protein is CASSVGGTGATNTEAFF.

Remarks on this clone: One end of the junction fails to match germline, which may point to a read error. The chain couples TRBV6-1 to TRBJ1-2; TRBD1 aligns across 7 bases. The CDR3 runs to 14 residues. Germline CDR1 reads MNHNS; CDR2 reads SASEGT. The CDR3 sequence: CAVWGTDITLRRVF. The CDR3 DNA reads TGTGCCGTCTGGGGGACAGACATTACTTTGCGGCGGGTGTTC.

V usage is TRBV14 and J usage is TRBJ2-7; 8 bases align to TRBD2. The CDR3 is 12 amino acids. Germline V gives CDR1 SGHDN, CDR2 FVKESK. The J segment lost 9 bases and the V segment lost 10 bases, leaving 11 bases of the junction unmatched. The CDR3 reads CAIGTGTRRQYF. The CDR3 DNA reads as TGTGCCATAGGTACCGGGACTAGAAGGCAGTACTTC. The variable domain in full, with the rest retrieved from reference TRBV14 and TRBJ2-7, is EAGVTQFPSHSVIEKGQTVTLRCDPISGHDNLYWYRRVMGKEIKFLLHFVKESKQDESGMPNNRFLAERTGGTYSTLKVQPAELEDSGVYFCAIGTGTRRQYFGPGTRLTVT.

The rearrangement links TRBV19 to TRBJ2-3; 7 bases line up with TRBD2. The CDR3 consists of 15 residues. The germline CDR1 and CDR2 sequences are LNHDA and SQIVND (reference sequence). J gave up 3 bases and V 7 bases, and 10 bases lay outside the gene matches. The CDR3 DNA reads TGTGCCAGTACCCGCCAGCGGGGTACTACAGATACGCAGTATTTT. As protein: CASTRQRGTTDTQYF.

V usage is TRBV18 and J usage is TRBJ2-5, with 7 nucleotides matching TRBD2. The V segment lost 3 bases and the J segment 2 bases; nucleotides outside the gene matches: 6. Germline loops: CDR1 KGHSH, CDR2 LQKENI. The CDR3 sequence is 15 residues long. Written as DNA, the CDR3 is TGTGCCAGCTCACCCGCACTAGCGCCGCAAGAGACCCAGTACTTC. Its protein is CASSPALAPQETQYF. Looking up the rest from reference TRBV18 and TRBJ2-5 gives the full variable domain: NAGVMQNPRHLVRRRGQEARLRCSPMKGHSHVYWYRQLPEEGLKFMVYLQKENIIDESGMPKERFSAEFPKEGPSILRIQQVVRGDSAAYFCASSPALAPQETQYFGPGTRLLVL.

This clone was counted a single time. The V gene is TRBV7-8, the J gene TRBJ2-1; TRBD1 matches at 9 bases. This CDR3 has 16 amino acids. Germline V gene lookup returns CDR1 SGHVS and CDR2 FQNEAQ. Trimming at V came to 5 bases and at J to 8 bases, leaving 13 bases not matched to a gene. For the CDR3, the DNA is TGTGCCAGCAGCAAGGAGTATCAGGACAGGGGCCATGAGCAGTTCTTC. It yields the protein CASSKEYQDRGHEQFF.

The V call is TRBV5-1, the J call TRBJ1-1, with 9 bases aligning to TRBD1. CDR1 is SGHRS and CDR2 is YFSETQ in the germline V gene. The V segment lost 3 bases and the J segment 5 bases; nucleotides outside the gene matches: 5. This CDR3 comprises 14 residues. The CDR3 loop reads CASSWGQGETEAFF. The CDR3 DNA reads as TGCGCCAGCAGCTGGGGACAGGGTGAAACTGAAGCTTTCTTT.

The chain carries TRBV27 and TRBJ2-7, with D maybe TRBD1 (6 bases). The CDR3 length is 13 residues. V lost 2 bases and J 4 bases, leaving 9 bases between the germline ends. CDR1 is MNHEY and CDR2 is SMNVEV in the germline V gene (reference sequence). This CDR3 is CASSLAGVYEQYF. In nucleotides, the CDR3 is TGTGCCAGCAGTTTAGCAGGGGTTTACGAGCAGTACTTC.